What follows describes a single TCR beta chain. Its matching antigen is unknown. This specimen belongs to a study of long-term antiretroviral therapy in people with HIV. From germline, CDR1 is LNHNV and CDR2 YYDKDF (reference sequence). The CDR3 contains 15 residues. Trimming cost V 2 bases and J 5 bases, with 14 bases left between them. The authors ran the immunoSEQ assay, v3.0, at survey level. Sequencing was directed toward roughly 35,000-55,000 T-cell genomes in each sample. TCRdb keeps only in-frame clones here, not all; method: immunoSEQ multiplex PCR. The sample records about 33,000 clones, 65% to 80% being singletons. Each specimen consisted of about 1-11 million cryopreserved PBMC prior to extraction of DNA. Study-wide results and limits: Pre-ART clonal expansions dominated every time point's repertoire. Repertoires looked antigen-experienced, with only a slight naive shift after ART.

The origin of this receptor is a woman aged 50 to 60 with HIV. The J gene is TRBJ2-3, the V gene TRBV15; tentatively, D is TRBD1 (8 bases). Source: unsorted PBMCs, taken 2 years after starting antiretroviral therapy. Here the CDR3 DNA reads TGTGCCACCAGCAGAATACAGGGGGGGGGAGATACGCAGTATTTT. It specifies CATSRIQGGGDTQYF.